Listed below are T cell receptor beta chains from one sample, sequenced in a study of naive and memory T cell subsets. TCRdb reanalysed the UMI-ligation and nested PCR reads using MiXCR and keeps one entry per CDR3 protein. The sample lists approximately 2,000 distinct CDR3 sequences, roughly 4% occurring once. The sequenced sample was skin, obtained from a saline injection site in the skin. Every receptor here comes from an adult in good health. The conserved cysteine and the conserved F or W are not part of the CDR3 here. Each record gives: J gene, V gene, D gene, CDR3 protein. The D gene is left open where the match is weak.

j_gene: TRBJ2-1; v_gene: TRBV6-5; d_gene: .; CDR3aa: ASALRRELYNEQF
j_gene: TRBJ2-1; v_gene: TRBV12-3/TRBV12-4; d_gene: .; CDR3aa: ASTVLGGEQF
j_gene: TRBJ2-2; v_gene: TRBV9; d_gene: TRBD1; CDR3aa: ASSVVGQGVIGTGELF
j_gene: TRBJ2-7; v_gene: TRBV18; d_gene: TRBD1; CDR3aa: ASSLSIGTGEEEPLYEQY
j_gene: TRBJ2-1; v_gene: TRBV11-2; d_gene: .; CDR3aa: ASSLDLPHNEQF
j_gene: TRBJ2-2; v_gene: TRBV14; d_gene: .; CDR3aa: ASSPLYWTDANTGELF
j_gene: TRBJ2-7; v_gene: TRBV7-9; d_gene: .; CDR3aa: ASSFGQYEQY
j_gene: TRBJ1-6; v_gene: TRBV10-3; d_gene: .; CDR3aa: AIRRGGDNSPLH
j_gene: TRBJ2-5; v_gene: TRBV5-1; d_gene: .; CDR3aa: ASSLANRVGETQY
j_gene: TRBJ2-3; v_gene: TRBV19; d_gene: TRBD2; CDR3aa: ASSFTSGSYVDTQY
j_gene: TRBJ2-5; v_gene: TRBV6-2/TRBV6-3; d_gene: .; CDR3aa: ASRRWLIETQY
j_gene: TRBJ2-2; v_gene: TRBV15; d_gene: .; CDR3aa: ATSRDPRRGELF
j_gene: TRBJ2-3; v_gene: TRBV4-3; d_gene: .; CDR3aa: ASSQVGVDTQY
j_gene: TRBJ2-4; v_gene: TRBV20-1; d_gene: TRBD1; CDR3aa: SAREGQGALAKNIQY
j_gene: TRBJ2-7; v_gene: TRBV11-3; d_gene: .; CDR3aa: ASSLDGRGGHEEQY
j_gene: TRBJ2-1; v_gene: TRBV12-5; d_gene: TRBD2; CDR3aa: ASGTGLAGKNEQF
j_gene: TRBJ2-5; v_gene: TRBV5-1; d_gene: TRBD2; CDR3aa: ASSLDRLAALSKEETQY
j_gene: TRBJ1-5; v_gene: TRBV7-9; d_gene: .; CDR3aa: ASSLVAGEYSNQPQH
j_gene: TRBJ1-5; v_gene: TRBV19; d_gene: .; CDR3aa: ASSAAVNQPQH
j_gene: TRBJ2-1; v_gene: TRBV12-3/TRBV12-4; d_gene: TRBD2; CDR3aa: ASSSYSSGSGYEQF
j_gene: TRBJ2-5; v_gene: TRBV20-1; d_gene: TRBD2; CDR3aa: SARDRVLAGQETQY
j_gene: TRBJ2-7; v_gene: TRBV7-3; d_gene: .; CDR3aa: ASSPHGGYEQY
j_gene: TRBJ2-3; v_gene: TRBV7-9; d_gene: .; CDR3aa: ASSTRGDTDTQY
j_gene: TRBJ1-1; v_gene: TRBV27; d_gene: .; CDR3aa: ASSHLNTEAF
j_gene: TRBJ1-6; v_gene: TRBV4-1; d_gene: .; CDR3aa: ASSQGLSPLH
j_gene: TRBJ2-4; v_gene: TRBV2; d_gene: .; CDR3aa: ASTQNKLAKNIQY
j_gene: TRBJ2-2; v_gene: TRBV6-2/TRBV6-3; d_gene: .; CDR3aa: ASSYLAGELF
j_gene: TRBJ1-2; v_gene: TRBV6-5; d_gene: TRBD1; CDR3aa: ASSYSLDRGVFRNYGYT
j_gene: TRBJ1-2; v_gene: TRBV7-8; d_gene: TRBD1; CDR3aa: ASSPPDRVGYT
j_gene: TRBJ2-3; v_gene: TRBV20-1; d_gene: TRBD2; CDR3aa: SVPKRERGYVDTDTQY
j_gene: TRBJ2-5; v_gene: TRBV11-1; d_gene: .; CDR3aa: ASSSAETQY
j_gene: TRBJ2-1; v_gene: TRBV9; d_gene: .; CDR3aa: ASSGHLTPGEQF
j_gene: TRBJ2-1; v_gene: TRBV18; d_gene: .; CDR3aa: ASSPTRRSSYNEQF
j_gene: TRBJ1-3; v_gene: TRBV10-3; d_gene: .; CDR3aa: AITGGSGNTIY
j_gene: TRBJ2-1; v_gene: TRBV7-2; d_gene: .; CDR3aa: ASSGGRGNEQF
j_gene: TRBJ2-7; v_gene: TRBV12-3/TRBV12-4; d_gene: .; CDR3aa: ASSLSLSPPYEQY
j_gene: TRBJ1-1; v_gene: TRBV7-9; d_gene: .; CDR3aa: ASTHKRPGRIMNTEAF
j_gene: TRBJ1-5; v_gene: TRBV6-5; d_gene: .; CDR3aa: ASSYSGSGDQPQH
j_gene: TRBJ2-7; v_gene: TRBV12-3/TRBV12-4; d_gene: .; CDR3aa: ASSSGRNYEQY
j_gene: TRBJ2-1; v_gene: TRBV27; d_gene: .; CDR3aa: ASSMTDPSYNEQF
j_gene: TRBJ2-7; v_gene: TRBV5-1; d_gene: TRBD2; CDR3aa: ASSTTSGEFEQY
j_gene: TRBJ2-7; v_gene: TRBV20-1; d_gene: TRBD2; CDR3aa: SARDVTSGSTYYEQY
j_gene: TRBJ2-7; v_gene: TRBV27; d_gene: TRBD2; CDR3aa: ARIPGLAGEQY